A selection of T cell receptor beta chains follows, all from one sample in a study of cytomegalovirus exposure and HLA in healthy donors. Generated by immunoSEQ multiplex PCR, the TCRdb table keeps only in-frame clones and is missing some. The sample carries 130,000 to 150,000 clones, approximately 89% recorded once. Sequencing was carried out using PBMCs. All receptors come from a man younger than 35 in good health and CMV-seronegative. Both conserved end residues are part of each CDR3. The D gene is left open where the match is weak. Clone size, where shown, is once, few, many, or a class for clones that have expanded.

-	TRBV27	TRBD1	TRBJ1-2	CASSLARTGGIGYTF	TGTGCCAGCAGTTTAGCTCGGACAGGGGGAATTGGCTACACCTTC
-	TRBV7-8	-	TRBJ2-3	CASNSPLRSPGGKADTQYF	TGTGCCAGCAACTCACCGCTTCGGTCCCCCGGAGGCAAGGCAGATACGCAGTATTTT
-	TRBV9	TRBD1	TRBJ1-4	CASSVGLQGNEKLFF	TGTGCCAGCAGCGTAGGGTTACAGGGGAATGAAAAACTGTTTTTT
-	TRBV5-4	-	TRBJ1-1	CASSLDTQLNTEAFF	TGTGCCAGCAGCTTGGATACACAGCTGAACACTGAAGCTTTCTTT
-	TRBV27	-	TRBJ1-5	CASSSGVSNQPQHF	TGTGCCAGCAGTTCGGGAGTAAGCAATCAGCCCCAGCATTTT
-	TRBV19	-	TRBJ2-1	CASSSGRYNEQFF	TGTGCCAGTAGTAGCGGGCGATACAATGAGCAGTTCTTC
-	TRBV7-9	TRBD1	TRBJ1-1	CASGDWDRDTEAFF	TGTGCCAGCGGGGATTGGGACAGGGACACTGAAGCTTTCTTT
once	TRBV6-6	TRBD1	TRBJ2-4	CASAPTGENIQYF	TGTGCCAGCGCCCCGACAGGGGAAAACATTCAGTACTTC
-	TRBV7-9	TRBD1	TRBJ1-6	CASSRTGNNSPLHF	TGTGCCAGCAGCCGGACAGGGAACAATTCACCCCTCCACTTT
-	TRBV6-6	-	TRBJ2-1	CASSYHATGDNEQFF	TGTGCCAGCAGTTACCACGCGACCGGAGACAATGAGCAGTTCTTC
-	TRBV9	TRBD2	TRBJ2-1	CASTGASGGAYNEQFF	TGTGCCAGCACCGGAGCCAGCGGGGGGGCCTACAATGAGCAGTTCTTC
once	TRBV19	TRBD1	TRBJ2-5	CASSSGTGRETQYF	TGTGCCAGTAGCTCCGGGACAGGCAGAGAGACCCAGTACTTC
-	TRBV5-4	-	TRBJ2-5	CASSLPGKQETQYF	TGTGCCAGCAGCCTTCCGGGGAAACAAGAGACCCAGTACTTC
-	TRBV13	TRBD2	TRBJ2-5	CASSPKRLAEETQYF	TGTGCCAGCAGCCCGAAACGACTAGCGGAAGAGACCCAGTACTTC
-	TRBV27	TRBD1	TRBJ1-2	CASTTGTGSYGYTF	TGTGCCAGCACAACCGGGACAGGGTCATATGGCTACACCTTC
-	TRBV6-1	TRBD1	TRBJ1-5	CASRELSGTDSNQPQHF	TGTGCCAGCAGAGAACTATCCGGGACAGATAGCAATCAGCCCCAGCATTTT
-	TRBV15	-	TRBJ1-3	CATSSPWQGTYPSGNTIYF	TGTGCCACCAGCAGCCCCTGGCAGGGAACTTACCCCTCTGGAAACACCATATATTTT
-	TRBV6-1	-	TRBJ1-5	CASSELPRGSFNQPQHF	TGTGCCAGCAGTGAACTTCCTCGCGGCAGCTTCAATCAGCCCCAGCATTTT
few	TRBV7-9	-	TRBJ1-1	CASSLDSMNTEAFF	TGTGCCAGCAGCCTAGACAGTATGAACACTGAAGCTTTCTTT
-	TRBV14	-	TRBJ1-1	CASSRQENTEAFF	TGTGCCAGCAGCCGACAGGAGAACACTGAAGCTTTCTTT
-	TRBV29-1	-	TRBJ2-5	CSVEGRARETQYF	TGCAGCGTTGAAGGCAGGGCCCGAGAGACCCAGTACTTC
-	TRBV27	-	TRBJ1-5	CASSLAGWGNQPQHF	TGTGCCAGCAGTTTAGCGGGTTGGGGCAATCAGCCCCAGCATTTT
-	TRBV10-1	TRBD1	TRBJ2-7	CASSDRRQGNSYEQYF	TGCGCCAGCAGTGACCGGAGACAGGGGAACTCCTACGAGCAGTACTTC
-	TRBV30	TRBD1	TRBJ1-1	CAWGRQGKGTEAFF	TGTGCCTGGGGACGACAGGGTAAAGGCACTGAAGCTTTCTTT
once	TRBV27	-	TRBJ1-2	CASSFDRGNYGYTF	TGTGCCAGCAGTTTTGACCGAGGCAACTATGGCTACACCTTC
-	TRBV7-2	-	TRBJ2-5	CASSFGGAGTQYF	TGTGCCAGCAGCTTCGGAGGGGCTGGGACCCAGTACTTC
-	TRBV2	-	TRBJ2-2	CASIRSGDTGELFF	TGTGCCAGCATCCGTTCAGGGGACACCGGGGAGCTGTTTTTT
once	TRBV5-1	TRBD1	TRBJ1-2	CASSVDRDGYGYTF	TGCGCCAGCAGCGTCGACAGGGACGGCTATGGCTACACCTTC
once	TRBV7-2	-	TRBJ1-5	CASSPRGGLSNQPQHF	TGTGCCAGCAGCCCCCGTGGAGGCCTCAGCAATCAGCCCCAGCATTTT
-	TRBV19	-	TRBJ1-4	CAAKKGAGEKLFF	TGTGCCGCCAAAAAAGGGGCGGGGGAAAAACTGTTTTTT